The 9 T cell receptor beta chains in this list originate from one sample, sequenced in a study of T cells in Graves' hyperthyroidism and ophthalmopathy. Amplified regions were TCR beta CDR3 sequences from RNA transcripts. First-round RT-PCR targeting the TCR CDR3 was performed with the HTBI primer set. TCRdb reprocessed the multiplex PCR reads with MiXCR, giving one entry per CDR3 protein. The sample includes a few hundred thousand distinct CDR3 sequences, around 15% of them seen just once. Sequencing was performed on blood. The receptors were sampled from a woman aged 55-75 years with Graves' ophthalmopathy.

Many counts were recorded for this clonotype. The V call is TRBV2, the J call TRBJ1-2; no definite D call. The CDR3 has 15 amino acids. Trimming removed 8 bases from V and 5 bases from J, with 21 bases in between. Germline lookup yields CDR1 SNHLY and CDR2 FYNNEI. The CDR3 here is CASVEGDKPRYGYTF. In DNA form, the CDR3 reads TGTGCCAGCGTCGAGGGAGATAAACCCCGTTATGGCTACACCTTC.

This clonotype has ten or more counts. The chain recombines TRBV12-5 with TRBJ2-7, with TRBD1 identical over 9 bases. This CDR3 region has 14 residues. The V gene's germline CDR1 is LGHNT and CDR2 FRNRAP. J was trimmed by 5 bases and V by 7 bases; bases with no gene match: 9. The CDR3 reads CASALGTGSHEQYF. DNA for the CDR3: TGTGCTAGTGCCCTGGGGACAGGGTCCCACGAGCAGTACTTC.

This clonotype is hyperexpanded (1% or more) within its sample. The rearrangement links TRBV2 to TRBJ2-4; D gene unclear. V shed 3 bases and J shed 9 bases, with 15 bases lying between them. The CDR3 runs 14 residues. CDR1 SNHLY and CDR2 FYNNEI come from the germline V gene. The CDR3 nucleotides are TGTGCCAGCAGTGAGGTTCCTGAAGGGCTCATTCAGTACTTC. Translated, it gives CASSEVPEGLIQYF.

This clonotype has more than one count but fewer than ten. The chain combines TRBV10-1 with TRBJ2-3; TRBD2 matches 11 bases. Per germline, CDR1 WNHNN and CDR2 SYGVQD (reference sequence). CDR3 size: 17 residues. The junction had 12 bases not matched to a gene; V was cut back by 5 bases and J by 5 bases. The CDR3 here is CASSFSGTSGSEDTQYF. The CDR3, as DNA: TGCGCCAGCAGTTTCTCCGGGACTAGCGGCTCAGAAGATACGCAGTATTTT.

The chain recombines TRBV4-1 with TRBJ2-5; TRBD1 matches 7 bases. This CDR3 has 11 residues. V trimming: 8 bases; J trimming: 7 bases; junction bases outside the gene matches: 4. Germline V gives CDR1 MGHRA, CDR2 YSYEKL. CDR3 DNA sequence: TGCGCCAGCGGGACAGAAGGGACCCAGTACTTC. The encoded protein is CASGTEGTQYF.

This clonotype was observed a few times. V gene TRBV29-1 combines with J gene TRBJ2-5; tentatively, D is TRBD1 (5 bases). V was clipped by 5 bases and J by 2 bases, with 9 bases between them. Germline assignment: CDR1 SQVTM and CDR2 ANQGSEA. The CDR3 is made up of 12 amino acids. The CDR3 spells CSVYSGQETQYF. The CDR3 nucleotides read TGCAGCGTTTATTCAGGGCAAGAGACCCAGTACTTC.

This chain joins TRBV27 and TRBJ1-1; D is unclear. With 2 bases removed from V and 0 bases from J, the gap between germline ends came to 13 bases. CDR1 MNHEY and CDR2 SMNVEV come from the germline V gene (reference sequence). CDR3 size: 16 residues. As DNA, the CDR3 is TGTGCCAGCAGTTTAGGGCAGGCCCTGCTGAACACTGAAGCTTTCTTT. Encoded protein: CASSLGQALLNTEAFF.

The chain is built from TRBV7-6 and TRBJ1-1; 8 positions agree with TRBD1. Germline values: CDR1 SGHVS, CDR2 FNYEAQ. The V and J ends lost 4 bases and 6 bases, in that order; junction bases with no gene match: 4. The length of the CDR3 is 13 residues. The CDR3 here is CASSSRGLAEAFF. For the CDR3, the DNA is TGTGCCAGCAGCTCCAGGGGGCTAGCTGAAGCTTTCTTT. Complete variable domain (other parts from reference TRBV7-6 and TRBJ1-1): GAGVSQSPRYKVTKRGQDVALRCDPISGHVSLYWYRQALGQGPEFLTYFNYEAQQDKSGLPNDRFSAERPEGSISTLTIQRTEQRDSAMYRCASSSRGLAEAFFGQGTRLTVV.

The chain employs TRBV4-1 and TRBJ1-4; D unclear. The CDR3 spans 14 residues. V lost 2 bases, J lost 2 bases, and 6 bases lay in between. Germline V CDR1 and CDR2: MGHRA, YSYEKL. The CDR3 sequence: CASSQSGTNEKLFF. The CDR3 nucleotides read TGCGCCAGCAGCCAATCCGGGACTAATGAAAAACTGTTTTTT.